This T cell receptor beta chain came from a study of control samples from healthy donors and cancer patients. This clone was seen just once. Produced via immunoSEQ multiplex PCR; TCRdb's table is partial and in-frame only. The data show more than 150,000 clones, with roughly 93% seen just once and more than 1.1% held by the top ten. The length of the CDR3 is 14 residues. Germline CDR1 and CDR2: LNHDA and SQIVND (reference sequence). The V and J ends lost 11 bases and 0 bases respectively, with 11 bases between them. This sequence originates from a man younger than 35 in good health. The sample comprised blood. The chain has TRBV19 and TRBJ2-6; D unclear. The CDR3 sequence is CAACPGSGANVLTF. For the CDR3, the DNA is TGTGCCGCCTGCCCGGGCTCTGGGGCCAACGTCCTGACTTTC.